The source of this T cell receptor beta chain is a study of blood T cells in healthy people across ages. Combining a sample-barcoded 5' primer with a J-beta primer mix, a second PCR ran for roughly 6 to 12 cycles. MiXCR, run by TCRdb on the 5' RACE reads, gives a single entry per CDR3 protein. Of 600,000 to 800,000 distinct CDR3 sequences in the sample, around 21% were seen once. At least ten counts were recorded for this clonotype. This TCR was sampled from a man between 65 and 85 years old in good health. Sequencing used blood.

This CDR3 reads CASSYGSSSYEQYF. Here the CDR3 DNA reads TGTGCCAGCAGTTACGGCAGTAGCTCCTACGAGCAGTACTTC. V gene TRBV6-5 combines with J gene TRBJ2-7; the D is unclear. V dropped 2 bases and J dropped 0 bases, with 8 bases sitting between them. There are 14 residues in the CDR3. Germline V gene sequence: CDR1 MNHEY, CDR2 SVGAGI.